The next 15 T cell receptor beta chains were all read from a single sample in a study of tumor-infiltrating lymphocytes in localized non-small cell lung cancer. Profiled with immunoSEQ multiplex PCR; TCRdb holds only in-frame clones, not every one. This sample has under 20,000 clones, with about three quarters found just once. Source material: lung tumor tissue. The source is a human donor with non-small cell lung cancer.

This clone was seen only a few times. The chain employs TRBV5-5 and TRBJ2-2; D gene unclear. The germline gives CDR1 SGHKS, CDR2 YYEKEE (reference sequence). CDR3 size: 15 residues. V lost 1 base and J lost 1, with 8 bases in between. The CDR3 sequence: CASSLWLGNTGELFF. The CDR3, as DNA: TGTGCCAGCAGCTTGTGGCTAGGGAACACCGGGGAGCTGTTTTTT.

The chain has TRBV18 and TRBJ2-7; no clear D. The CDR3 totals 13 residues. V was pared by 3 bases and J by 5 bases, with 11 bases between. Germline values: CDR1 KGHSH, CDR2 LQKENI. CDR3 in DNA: TGTGCCAGCTCACCGGGCAGGATCCACGAGCAGTACTTC. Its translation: CASSPGRIHEQYF.

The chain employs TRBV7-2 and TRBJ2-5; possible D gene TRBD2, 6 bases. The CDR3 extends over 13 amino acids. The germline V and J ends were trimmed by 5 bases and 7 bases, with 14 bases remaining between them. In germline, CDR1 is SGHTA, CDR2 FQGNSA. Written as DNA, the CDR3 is TGTGCCAGCAGCCCAGCCTTGGAGGGGACCCAGTACTTC. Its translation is CASSPALEGTQYF. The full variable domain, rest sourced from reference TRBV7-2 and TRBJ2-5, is GAGVSQSPSNKVTEKGKDVELRCDPISGHTALYWYRQSLGQGLEFLIYFQGNSAPDKSGLPSDRFSAERTGGSVSTLTIQRTQQEDSAVYLCASSPALEGTQYFGPGTRLLVL.

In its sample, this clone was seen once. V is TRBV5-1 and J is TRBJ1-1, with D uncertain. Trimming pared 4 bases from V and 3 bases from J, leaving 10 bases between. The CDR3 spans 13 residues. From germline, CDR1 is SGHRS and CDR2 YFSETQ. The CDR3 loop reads CASSLGRDTEAFF. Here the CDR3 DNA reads TGCGCCAGCAGCCTAGGACGGGACACTGAAGCTTTCTTT.

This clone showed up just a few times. CDR3 sequence reads: CASSYSTGEDTEAFF. CDR3 bases: TGTGCCAGCAGTTACTCCACAGGGGAGGACACTGAAGCTTTCTTT. The gene calls are TRBV6-5 and TRBJ1-1; 7 bases agree with TRBD1. CDR3 size: 15 residues. Germline CDR1 reads MNHEY; CDR2 reads SVGAGI. J was trimmed by 3 bases and V by 0 bases; bases with no gene match: 4.

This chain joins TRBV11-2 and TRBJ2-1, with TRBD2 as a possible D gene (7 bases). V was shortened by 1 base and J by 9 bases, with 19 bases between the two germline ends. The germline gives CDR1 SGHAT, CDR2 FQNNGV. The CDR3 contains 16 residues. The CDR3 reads CASSLGRGGATSEQFF. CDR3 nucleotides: TGTGCCAGCAGCTTAGGTAGGGGGGGGGCTACAAGTGAGCAGTTCTTC. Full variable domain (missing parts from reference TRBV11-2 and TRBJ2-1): EAGVAQSPRYKIIEKRQSVAFWCNPISGHATLYWYQQILGQGPKLLIQFQNNGVVDDSQLPKDRFSAERLKGVDSTLKIQPAKLEDSAVYLCASSLGRGGATSEQFFGPGTRLTVL.

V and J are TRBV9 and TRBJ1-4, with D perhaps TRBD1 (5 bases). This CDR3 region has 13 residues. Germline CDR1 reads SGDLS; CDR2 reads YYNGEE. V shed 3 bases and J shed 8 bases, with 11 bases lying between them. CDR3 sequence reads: CASSGLSGEKLFF. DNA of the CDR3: TGTGCCAGCAGCGGACTCTCAGGGGAAAAACTGTTTTTT.

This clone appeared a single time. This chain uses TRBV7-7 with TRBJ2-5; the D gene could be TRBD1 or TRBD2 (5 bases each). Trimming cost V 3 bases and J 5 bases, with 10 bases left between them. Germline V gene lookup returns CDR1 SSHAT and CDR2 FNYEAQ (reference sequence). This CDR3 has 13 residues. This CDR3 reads CASSLGWDETQYF. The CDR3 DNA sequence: TGTGCCAGCAGCTTGGGGTGGGACGAGACCCAGTACTTC.

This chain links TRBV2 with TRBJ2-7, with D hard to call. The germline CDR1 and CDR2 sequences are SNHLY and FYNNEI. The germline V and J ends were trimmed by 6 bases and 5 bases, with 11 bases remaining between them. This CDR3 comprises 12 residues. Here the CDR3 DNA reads TGTGCCAGCAGCCTTGGACGGGACGAGCAGTACTTC. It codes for CASSLGRDEQYF. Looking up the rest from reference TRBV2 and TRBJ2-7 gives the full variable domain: EPEVTQTPSHQVTQMGQEVILRCVPISNHLYFYWYRQILGQKVEFLVSFYNNEISEKSEIFDDQFSVERPDGSNFTLKIRSTKLEDSAMYFCASSLGRDEQYFGPGTRLTVT.

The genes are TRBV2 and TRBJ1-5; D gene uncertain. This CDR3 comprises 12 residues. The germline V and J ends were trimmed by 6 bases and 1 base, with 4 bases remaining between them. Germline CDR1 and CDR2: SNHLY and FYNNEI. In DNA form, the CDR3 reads TGTGCCAGCAGATACAGCAATCAGCCCCAGCATTTT. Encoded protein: CASRYSNQPQHF.

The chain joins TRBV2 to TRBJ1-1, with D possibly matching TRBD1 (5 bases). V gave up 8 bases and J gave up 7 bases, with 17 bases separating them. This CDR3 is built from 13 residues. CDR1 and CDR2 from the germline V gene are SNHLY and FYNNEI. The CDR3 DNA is TGTGCCAGCCGAACAGGTCTCCTTAGTGAAGCTTTCTTT. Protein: CASRTGLLSEAFF.

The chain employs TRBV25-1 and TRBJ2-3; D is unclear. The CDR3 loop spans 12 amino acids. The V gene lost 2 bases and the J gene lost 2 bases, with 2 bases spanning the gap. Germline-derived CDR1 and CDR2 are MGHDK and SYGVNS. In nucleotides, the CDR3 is TGTGCCAGCAGTGAAAACACAGATACGCAGTATTTT. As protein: CASSENTDTQYF.

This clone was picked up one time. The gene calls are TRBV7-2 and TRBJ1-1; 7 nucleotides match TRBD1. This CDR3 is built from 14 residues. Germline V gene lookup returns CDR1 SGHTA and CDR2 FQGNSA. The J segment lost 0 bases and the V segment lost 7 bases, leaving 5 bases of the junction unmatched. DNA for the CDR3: TGTGCCAGCACCCTGACAGGGATGAACACTGAAGCTTTCTTT. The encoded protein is CASTLTGMNTEAFF.

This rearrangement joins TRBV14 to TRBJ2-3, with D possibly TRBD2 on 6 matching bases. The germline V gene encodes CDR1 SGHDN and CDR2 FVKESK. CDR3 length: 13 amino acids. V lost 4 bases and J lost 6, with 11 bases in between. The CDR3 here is CASSPQEGDTQYF. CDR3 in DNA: TGTGCCAGCAGCCCTCAGGAGGGGGATACGCAGTATTTT.

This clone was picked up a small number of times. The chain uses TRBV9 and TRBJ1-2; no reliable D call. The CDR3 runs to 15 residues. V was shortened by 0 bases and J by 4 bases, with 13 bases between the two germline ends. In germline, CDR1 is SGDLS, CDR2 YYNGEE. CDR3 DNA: TGTGCCAGCAGCGTAGCTTTAAATTTGATCTATGGCTACACCTTC. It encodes CASSVALNLIYGYTF.